This T cell receptor (beta chain) came from a study of T cell repertoires in cytomegalovirus infection. Turning to the study itself: Matching HLA type and CMV infection were both indicated by public TCR beta signatures. Study-wide points: Cumulated frequencies of public TCR beta families served to identify carriers of CMV plus the relevant HLA. Dominant in the ex vivo response were TCR beta clonotypes restricted by HLA-C and specific for CMV.

On this clonotype itself: Its antigen is not identified.

TCRdb reprocessed the reads with MiXCR, giving one entry per CDR3 protein. The repertoire holds hundreds of thousands of distinct CDR3 sequences, with 9.6% as singletons. Material: PBMCs. The receptor comes from a human donor in good health (CMV status not recorded). Some clones in this sample may be carry-over from other donors' samples.

The CDR3 loop reads CSARKSGEETQYF. The CDR3 DNA reads as TGCAGTGCTAGAAAGAGCGGAGAAGAGACCCAGTACTTC. The rearrangement uses TRBV20-1 and TRBJ2-5, with D possibly TRBD2 on 5 matching bases. The germline gives CDR1 DFQATT, CDR2 SNEGSKA (reference sequence). V was clipped by 2 bases and J by 3 bases, with 10 bases between them. CDR3 length equals 13 residues.